A single sample is the source of the 32 T cell receptor beta chains below, sequenced in a study of naive and memory T cell subsets. The beta constant-region primer was an equimolar mix of two oligonucleotides covering TRBC1 and TRBC2. Four rounds of PCR amplified the ligated cDNA using nested alpha and beta constant-region primers plus SP2. TCRdb redid the calling of the UMI-ligation and nested PCR reads with MiXCR, one entry per CDR3 protein. The sample carries 17,000 or so distinct CDR3 sequences, around 10% recorded once. The sample was central memory CD8+ T cells from blood. These receptors were taken from a human donor in good health.

The rearrangement links TRBV30 to TRBJ2-7; no firm D call. This CDR3 spans 12 amino acids. Germline V gives CDR1 GTSNPN, CDR2 SVGIG (reference sequence). V lost 3 bases and J 6 bases, leaving 12 bases between the germline ends. The chain's CDR3 is CAWSHDRLEQYF. For the CDR3, the DNA is TGTGCCTGGAGCCATGACCGGCTCGAGCAGTACTTC.

This clonotype has only a few counts. The chain combines TRBV9 with TRBJ2-7; weak D call: TRBD2 (5 bases). The CDR3 spans 17 residues. Trimming took off 4 bases at V and 3 bases at J, with 23 bases between the two ends. In germline, CDR1 is SGDLS, CDR2 YYNGEE. CDR3 nucleotide sequence: TGTGCCAGCAGCTCAAACCCGATCGGGAATCCGCGCTACGAGCAGTACTTC. Translating gives CASSSNPIGNPRYEQYF.

This clonotype was seen repeatedly, ten times or more. The gene calls are TRBV20-1 and TRBJ1-1; D is possibly TRBD1 (5 bases). The length of the CDR3 is 13 residues. Deletions cut 3 bases from V and 3 bases from J, with 11 bases between. Germline CDR1 DFQATT, CDR2 SNEGSKA (reference sequence). The CDR3 protein is CSASPGSDTEAFF. The CDR3 nucleotides are TGCAGTGCTAGCCCAGGGAGCGACACTGAAGCTTTCTTT.

The gene calls are TRBV7-3 and TRBJ1-1; 9 nucleotides line up with TRBD1. This CDR3 spans 15 amino acids. V lost 0 bases and J lost 2; bases outside the gene matches: 1. Germline CDR1 is SGHTA and CDR2 is FQGTGA. The CDR3 nucleotides read TGTGCCAGCAGCTTAACGACAGGGGGTAACACTGAAGCTTTCTTT. This sequence encodes CASSLTTGGNTEAFF.

The V gene is TRBV10-3, the J gene TRBJ1-5; D unresolved. The CDR3 totals 13 residues. V dropped 6 bases and J dropped 8 bases, with 14 bases sitting between them. Germline CDR1 is ENHRY and CDR2 is SYGVKD. CDR3 amino acids: CAISAHRREPQHF. For the CDR3, the DNA is TGTGCCATCAGCGCCCACCGTCGGGAGCCCCAGCATTTT.

This clonotype is termed medium-sized. A read error is possible here, since a much larger clone lies one base away. This rearrangement joins TRBV9 to TRBJ2-1; D gene ambiguous. V lost 4 bases, J lost 5 bases, and 16 bases lay in between. Germline loops: CDR1 SGDLS, CDR2 YYNGEE. This CDR3 has 15 residues. The CDR3 nucleotides read TGTGCCAGCAGCTTCAGCCCTGGACGCGACAATGAGCAGTTCTTC. Translating gives CASSFSPGRDNEQFF.

This clonotype appeared many times. The rearrangement links TRBV6-4 to TRBJ2-1; D might be TRBD2 (5 bases). V shed 0 bases and J shed 8 bases, with 17 bases lying between them. This CDR3 contains 16 residues. The germline V gene encodes CDR1 MRHNA and CDR2 SNTAGT. The chain's CDR3 is CASSDSILATLHEQFF. CDR3 DNA: TGTGCCAGCAGTGACTCGATTTTAGCGACCCTCCATGAGCAGTTCTTC.

This clonotype was seen only once. Here the CDR3 reads CASSLTSATYEQYF. CDR3 DNA sequence: TGTGCCAGTAGCCTGACTAGCGCAACCTACGAGCAGTACTTC. The chain has TRBV19 and TRBJ2-7, with 8 bases fitting TRBD2. V shed 6 bases, J shed 2 bases, and the junction held 6 bases outside the gene matches. The CDR3 contains 14 residues. Germline CDR1 reads LNHDA; CDR2 reads SQIVND (reference sequence).

In its sample, this clonotype ranks as medium-sized. This rearrangement joins TRBV4-2 to TRBJ2-2; D is possibly TRBD2 (6 bases). V was trimmed by 1 base and J by 6 bases, leaving 6 bases between them. CDR1 LGHNA and CDR2 YNFKEQ come from the germline V gene. The CDR3 consists of 13 residues. CDR3 sequence reads: CASSQGDSGELFF. The DNA of the CDR3 is TGTGCCAGCAGCCAAGGGGACTCCGGGGAGCTGTTTTTT.

This clonotype was detected a few times. V gene TRBV18 combines with J gene TRBJ2-7; 7 bases agree with TRBD1. Germline V lookup: CDR1 KGHSH, CDR2 LQKENI. After removal of 3 bases from V and 4 bases from J, the junction contained 6 bases not matched to a gene. The CDR3 has 14 amino acids. The CDR3 loop reads CASSPSRDSYEQYF. The CDR3, as DNA: TGTGCCAGCTCACCTTCACGGGACAGTTACGAGCAGTACTTC.

The chain has TRBV5-6 and TRBJ2-1; the match to TRBD2 covers 11 bases. CDR3 size: 17 residues. Germline V gene lookup returns CDR1 SGHDT and CDR2 YYEEEE. V dropped 4 bases and J dropped 8; count of bases not matched to a gene: 14. Here the CDR3 DNA reads TGTGCCAGCAGCCTTAGCGGGGGGGCATCTTTCCTTGATGAGCAGTTCTTC. Encoded protein: CASSLSGGASFLDEQFF.

This clonotype was detected many times. The gene calls are TRBV5-6 and TRBJ1-1; D ambiguous. V lost 0 bases and J 4 bases, leaving 16 bases between the germline ends. The CDR3 extends over 16 amino acids. Per the germline V gene, CDR1 is SGHDT and CDR2 is YYEEEE. The CDR3 coding sequence is TGTGCCAGCAGCTTGGCCTGGGTGGAAGCGAGCACTGAAGCTTTCTTT. Amino acids: CASSLAWVEASTEAFF.

This chain uses TRBV6-1 with TRBJ2-3, with a weak D call TRBD1 (5 bases). The CDR3 is 15 residues long. Trimming removed 1 base from V and 0 bases from J, with 8 bases in between. Germline-derived CDR1 and CDR2 are MNHNS and SASEGT. The DNA for the CDR3 is TGTGCCAGCAGTGAAGTGAAGGGGAGCACAGATACGCAGTATTTT. It yields the protein CASSEVKGSTDTQYF.

This clonotype was observed many times. The V gene is TRBV6-2 or TRBV6-3, the J gene TRBJ2-1; D uncertain. This CDR3 is 12 amino acids long. CDR1 MNHEY and CDR2 SVGEGT come from the germline V gene. The germline V and J ends were trimmed by 6 bases and 8 bases, with 11 bases remaining between them. CDR3 sequence: CASSRLVDEQFF. The CDR3 nucleotides read TGTGCCAGCAGCCGGTTGGTTGATGAGCAGTTCTTC.

In its sample, this clonotype was seen many times. This rearrangement joins TRBV19 to TRBJ1-5; D uncertain. CDR1 and CDR2 from the germline V gene are LNHDA and SQIVND (reference sequence). The ends were cut back, 6 bases at V and 3 bases at J, with 15 bases in the middle. The CDR3 extends over 15 amino acids. The CDR3 sequence: CASRALLGNNQPQHF. In nucleotides, the CDR3 is TGTGCCAGTAGGGCGCTCCTCGGGAACAATCAGCCCCAGCATTTT. The variable domain in full, completed from reference TRBV19 and TRBJ1-5, reads DGGITQSPKYLFRKEGQNVTLSCEQNLNHDAMYWYRQDPGQGLRLIYYSQIVNDFQKGDIAEGYSVSREKKESFPLTVTSAQKNPTAFYLCASRALLGNNQPQHFGDGTRLSIL.

This clonotype has a count of ten or more. The chain links TRBV4-2 to TRBJ2-6; D may be TRBD1 or TRBD2 (5 bases each). The CDR3 contains 16 residues. Between the trimmed V and J ends, which lost 0 bases and 0 bases, there was a span of 6 bases. CDR1 is LGHNA, CDR2 YNFKEQ, per germline. The CDR3 reads CASSQERGSGANVLTF. DNA for the CDR3: TGTGCCAGCAGCCAAGAGAGGGGCTCTGGGGCCAACGTCCTGACTTTC.

The chain employs TRBV28 and TRBJ2-1, with D unresolved. This CDR3 contains 14 residues. Between the trimmed V and J ends, which lost 3 bases and 5 bases, there was a span of 11 bases. Germline assignment: CDR1 MDHEN and CDR2 SYDVKM. CDR3 DNA: TGTGCCAGCAGTTTCCGGGTCGAACACAATGAGCAGTTCTTC. Protein sequence: CASSFRVEHNEQFF.

The CDR3 sequence is CSASLVGPSGRMDEQFF. The DNA of the CDR3 is TGCAGTGCTAGTCTGGTCGGTCCTAGCGGGAGGATGGATGAGCAGTTCTTC. The chain links TRBV20-1 to TRBJ2-1, with 11 bases identical to TRBD2. Per the germline V gene, CDR1 is DFQATT and CDR2 is SNEGSKA (reference sequence). Trimming removed 3 bases from V and 8 bases from J; junction bases left unmatched: 15. CDR3 length: 17 residues.

The table lists this clonotype with many counts. The chain recombines TRBV7-9 with TRBJ2-7, with 8 positions matching TRBD2. The germline V gene encodes CDR1 SEHNR and CDR2 FQNEAQ (reference sequence). The CDR3 has 17 residues. V was pared by 5 bases and J by 2 bases, with 14 bases of the junction left unmatched. The CDR3 DNA is TGTGCCAGCAGCACCTCTATTGTGAGCGGGAGAACCTACGAGCAGTACTTC. It encodes CASSTSIVSGRTYEQYF.

Here the CDR3 DNA reads TGTGCCAGCTCACCTGACGGGGGAGCTGAAGCTTTCTTT. Its translation: CASSPDGGAEAFF. The chain combines TRBV18 with TRBJ1-1, with D perhaps matching TRBD1 (5 bases). V was trimmed by 3 bases and J by 6 bases, leaving 11 bases between them. The CDR3 is made up of 13 amino acids. Germline-derived CDR1 and CDR2 are KGHSH and LQKENI. The full variable domain, its missing parts supplied by reference TRBV18 and TRBJ1-1, is NAGVMQNPRHLVRRRGQEARLRCSPMKGHSHVYWYRQLPEEGLKFMVYLQKENIIDESGMPKERFSAEFPKEGPSILRIQQVVRGDSAAYFCASSPDGGAEAFFGQGTRLTVV.

This clonotype was seen ten or more times. The V and J genes are TRBV27 and TRBJ2-7, with D possibly being TRBD2 (5 bases). CDR1 MNHEY and CDR2 SMNVEV come from the germline V gene (reference sequence). The V gene lost 6 bases and the J gene lost 6 bases, with 24 bases spanning the gap. The CDR3 is made up of 16 amino acids. In DNA, the CDR3 is TGTGCCAGCAGCTTTGAGGGTTCCTGGACCGCTAGCGAGCAGTACTTC. Amino acid sequence: CASSFEGSWTASEQYF.

This sequence joins TRBV19 and TRBJ1-4; possible D gene TRBD1, 5 bases. V lost 4 bases, J lost 8 bases, and 23 bases lay in between. From germline, CDR1 is LNHDA and CDR2 SQIVND (reference sequence). CDR3 size: 17 residues. CDR3 nucleotides: TGTGCCAGTAGTAAAACCCGGGACGGGCAGAGATCCGAAAAACTGTTTTTT. This encodes CASSKTRDGQRSEKLFF.

The V and J genes are TRBV5-1 and TRBJ2-7; 8 nucleotides line up with TRBD2. The CDR3 runs to 20 residues. J gave up 0 bases and V 1 base, and 18 bases lay outside the gene matches. Looked up from germline, CDR1 is SGHRS and CDR2 is YFSETQ. CDR3 in amino acids: CASSLSPWGGRYASSYEQYF. The DNA of the CDR3 is TGCGCCAGCAGCTTGTCCCCTTGGGGCGGGAGGTACGCGAGCTCCTACGAGCAGTACTTC.

The chain is built from TRBV20-1 and TRBJ2-1; the match to TRBD2 covers 11 bases. CDR1 DFQATT and CDR2 SNEGSKA come from the germline V gene (reference sequence). Trimming at V came to 4 bases and at J to 7 bases, leaving 21 bases not matched to a gene. This CDR3 spans 19 amino acids. The CDR3 bases are TGCAGTGCTACCGCTCTAGAAAACCTAGCGGGAGGAGGAAATAATGAGCAGTTCTTC. Translation: CSATALENLAGGGNNEQFF.

The chain uses TRBV6-4 and TRBJ1-2; 11 bases are a match to TRBD1. The germline V gene encodes CDR1 MRHNA and CDR2 SNTAGT. V was clipped by 2 bases and J by 6 bases; unmatched bases: 5. The CDR3 is 15 amino acids. The chain's CDR3 is CASSDGQGAGDGYTF. CDR3 DNA: TGTGCCAGCAGTGACGGACAGGGGGCTGGGGATGGCTACACCTTC.

In its sample, this clonotype was seen many times. This chain joins TRBV6-2 or TRBV6-3 and TRBJ2-1, with TRBD2 identical over 10 bases. The CDR3 is 15 amino acids. Germline-derived CDR1 and CDR2 are MNHEY and SVGEGT. The V and J ends lost 8 bases and 6 bases, in that order; junction bases with no gene match: 10. CDR3 in amino acids: CASSLAGDQVNEQFF. CDR3 nucleotide sequence: TGTGCCAGCTCTCTAGCGGGGGATCAGGTCAATGAGCAGTTCTTC.

By sample fraction, this clonotype is medium-sized. The chain joins TRBV10-3 to TRBJ1-2; D not resolved. This CDR3 has 11 residues. Trimming cost V 10 bases and J 4 bases, with 10 bases left between them. Germline V lookup: CDR1 ENHRY, CDR2 SYGVKD. CDR3 nucleotide sequence: TGTGCCACGGCGGAGGGCTATGGCTACACCTTC. It specifies CATAEGYGYTF.

The rearrangement links TRBV7-9 to TRBJ2-1; D unresolved. CDR3 length: 12 amino acids. Germline V gives CDR1 SEHNR, CDR2 FQNEAQ (reference sequence). With 8 bases removed from V and 4 bases from J, the gap between germline ends came to 9 bases. CDR3 sequence reads: CASRAGYNEQFF. CDR3 sequence (DNA): TGTGCCAGCCGGGCCGGGTACAATGAGCAGTTCTTC.

This clonotype was observed a handful of times. The chain has TRBV7-2 and TRBJ2-2; either TRBD1 or TRBD2 may fit D (5 bases each). Germline CDR1 SGHTA, CDR2 FQGNSA. This CDR3 is built from 18 residues. Trimming removed 4 bases from V and 5 bases from J, with 23 bases in between. CDR3 sequence: CASSSQTVDRDPTGELFF. The CDR3 bases are TGTGCCAGCAGCTCCCAAACGGTGGATCGGGACCCGACCGGGGAGCTGTTTTTT. The full variable domain, with the rest looked up from reference TRBV7-2 and TRBJ2-2, is GAGVSQSPSNKVTEKGKDVELRCDPISGHTALYWYRQSLGQGLEFLIYFQGNSAPDKSGLPSDRFSAERTGGSVSTLTIQRTQQEDSAVYLCASSSQTVDRDPTGELFFGEGSRLTVL.

The chain links TRBV20-1 to TRBJ2-1, with D possibly matching TRBD2 (6 bases). Looked up from germline, CDR1 is DFQATT and CDR2 is SNEGSKA (reference sequence). The CDR3 is 17 residues long. The V end lost 3 bases, the J end lost 3 bases, and 21 bases lay between the germline ends. CDR3 sequence: CSASDYLSGENYNEQFF. Here the CDR3 DNA reads TGCAGTGCTAGTGATTATCTTAGCGGCGAGAACTACAATGAGCAGTTCTTC.

This clonotype was detected many times. This CDR3 is CASSLDRVYEQYF. The CDR3 coding sequence is TGTGCCAGCAGCCTAGACAGGGTTTACGAGCAGTACTTC. V and J are TRBV7-8 and TRBJ2-7; 7 bases are a match to TRBD1. Trimming took 5 bases from V and 4 from J; bases not matched to a gene: 5. CDR1 is SGHVS and CDR2 is FQNEAQ in the germline V gene. The CDR3 spans 13 residues.

This rearrangement joins TRBV12-5 to TRBJ2-2, with TRBD2 identical over 7 bases. This CDR3 has 14 amino acids. Trimming cost V 1 base and J 7 bases; bases outside gene matches: 3. From germline, CDR1 is LGHNT and CDR2 FRNRAP. The CDR3 region is CASGLAGGGGELFF. The CDR3 bases are TGTGCTAGTGGTTTGGCCGGCGGGGGCGGGGAGCTGTTTTTT.